A selection of T cell receptor beta chains follows, all from one sample in a study of spatial heterogeneity in lung cancer. TCRdb passed the 5' RACE reads through MiXCR, listing each CDR3 protein once. The data contain under 150,000 distinct CDR3 sequences, less than 14% of them singletons. The material sequenced was PBMCs, taken at follow-up. Receptors were obtained from a female donor with early-stage non-small cell lung cancer. Both conserved end residues are part of each CDR3. The D gene is left open where the match is weak. Rows give clone size only sometimes, using once, few, many, or a class for an expanded clone.

v_call: TRBV19; d_call: TRBD2; cdr3_length: 14; j_call: TRBJ2-1; clone_size: many; cdr3_nt: TGTGCCAGTAGAACTAGCGGGTTCTACAATGAGCAGTTCTTC; cdr3_aa: CASRTSGFYNEQFF
v_call: TRBV29-1; d_call: NA; cdr3_length: 13; j_call: TRBJ2-6; clone_size: few; cdr3_nt: TGCAGCGTTCGCGATACTGGGGCCAACGTCCTGACTTTC; cdr3_aa: CSVRDTGANVLTF
v_call: TRBV19; d_call: TRBD1; cdr3_length: 13; j_call: TRBJ1-4; clone_size: NA; cdr3_nt: TGTGCCAGTAGTTCGGACAGGGCACGAAAACTGTTTTTT; cdr3_aa: CASSSDRARKLFF
v_call: TRBV6-2/TRBV6-3; d_call: NA; cdr3_length: 13; j_call: TRBJ1-1; clone_size: few; cdr3_nt: TGTGCCAGCAGTTACTCACGGGGGGCGGAAGCTTTCTTT; cdr3_aa: CASSYSRGAEAFF
v_call: TRBV20-1; d_call: NA; cdr3_length: 13; j_call: TRBJ1-5; clone_size: few; cdr3_nt: TGCAGTGGGGCCCTGTCAACCGACCAGCCCCAGCATTTT; cdr3_aa: CSGALSTDQPQHF
v_call: TRBV7-6; d_call: TRBD2; cdr3_length: 16; j_call: TRBJ2-1; clone_size: few; cdr3_nt: TGTGCCAGCAGCTTACCGACTAGCAAGAACGTCAATGAGCAGTTCTTC; cdr3_aa: CASSLPTSKNVNEQFF
v_call: TRBV11-2; d_call: NA; cdr3_length: 15; j_call: TRBJ1-6; clone_size: many; cdr3_nt: TGTGCCAGCAGCCGCTTCGAGGGATCCAATTCACCCCTCCACTTT; cdr3_aa: CASSRFEGSNSPLHF
v_call: TRBV3-1; d_call: NA; cdr3_length: 15; j_call: TRBJ1-5; clone_size: many; cdr3_nt: TGTGCCAGCAGCCAAGGCCTCCCCCCCAATCAGCCCCAGCATTTT; cdr3_aa: CASSQGLPPNQPQHF
v_call: TRBV18; d_call: TRBD2; cdr3_length: 15; j_call: TRBJ2-1; clone_size: NA; cdr3_nt: TGTGCCAGCTCAGAGAGCGGGAGGATAAACAATGAGCAGTTCTTC; cdr3_aa: CASSESGRINNEQFF
v_call: TRBV3-1; d_call: TRBD1; cdr3_length: 15; j_call: TRBJ1-5; clone_size: NA; cdr3_nt: TGTGCCAGCAGCCAAGGTACAGGGGGCGGTCAGCCCCAGCATTTT; cdr3_aa: CASSQGTGGGQPQHF
v_call: TRBV7-9; d_call: NA; cdr3_length: 15; j_call: TRBJ2-7; clone_size: few; cdr3_nt: TGTGCCAGCAGCTTAGGGGGGGCGAGCTCCTACGAGCAGTACTTC; cdr3_aa: CASSLGGASSYEQYF
v_call: TRBV29-1; d_call: NA; cdr3_length: 12; j_call: TRBJ2-7; clone_size: many; cdr3_nt: TGCAGCGTAGCGACTAGTACCTACGAGCAGTACTTC; cdr3_aa: CSVATSTYEQYF
v_call: TRBV7-2; d_call: NA; cdr3_length: 18; j_call: TRBJ2-5; clone_size: NA; cdr3_nt: TGTGCCAGCAGCTTAGATATCGGGGTAACCTGGCGGAGAGAGACCCAGTACTTC; cdr3_aa: CASSLDIGVTWRRETQYF
v_call: TRBV20-1; d_call: NA; cdr3_length: 14; j_call: TRBJ2-1; clone_size: few; cdr3_nt: TGCAGTGCTAAACCGCGACTAGTTAACAATGAGCAGTTCTTC; cdr3_aa: CSAKPRLVNNEQFF
v_call: TRBV7-9; d_call: NA; cdr3_length: 15; j_call: TRBJ1-6; clone_size: few; cdr3_nt: TGTGCCAGCAGCTTAGTTTCAGCCCATAATTCACCCCTCCACTTT; cdr3_aa: CASSLVSAHNSPLHF
v_call: TRBV24-1; d_call: NA; cdr3_length: 13; j_call: TRBJ2-5; clone_size: few; cdr3_nt: TGTGCCACCGGAGACGGGGCACAAGAGACCCAGTACTTC; cdr3_aa: CATGDGAQETQYF
v_call: TRBV18; d_call: TRBD1; cdr3_length: 15; j_call: TRBJ2-7; clone_size: many; cdr3_nt: TGTGCCAGCTCACCACCGGGACAGGGGTCCTACGAGCAGTACTTC; cdr3_aa: CASSPPGQGSYEQYF
v_call: TRBV6-2/TRBV6-3; d_call: NA; cdr3_length: 13; j_call: TRBJ2-3; clone_size: NA; cdr3_nt: TGTGCCAGCACCGGGACGATAGACGATACGCAGTATTTT; cdr3_aa: CASTGTIDDTQYF
v_call: TRBV5-1; d_call: TRBD2; cdr3_length: 18; j_call: TRBJ2-1; clone_size: NA; cdr3_nt: TGCGCCAGCAGCTACCTTACGACTAGCGGGGGCTTATACAATGAGCAGTTCTTC; cdr3_aa: CASSYLTTSGGLYNEQFF
v_call: TRBV30; d_call: NA; cdr3_length: 11; j_call: TRBJ1-2; clone_size: NA; cdr3_nt: TGTGCCTGTCGGGCTAACTATGGCTACACCTTC; cdr3_aa: CACRANYGYTF
v_call: TRBV20-1; d_call: TRBD1; cdr3_length: 16; j_call: TRBJ1-2; clone_size: few; cdr3_nt: TGCAGTGCCCTGGGGACAGGGGGCGAAGGAGACTTCGGCTACACCTTC; cdr3_aa: CSALGTGGEGDFGYTF
v_call: TRBV12-3/TRBV12-4; d_call: NA; cdr3_length: 12; j_call: TRBJ2-7; clone_size: few; cdr3_nt: TGTGCCAGCAGTTTATCTTTCTACGAGCAGTACTTC; cdr3_aa: CASSLSFYEQYF
v_call: TRBV18; d_call: TRBD1; cdr3_length: 16; j_call: TRBJ2-7; clone_size: many; cdr3_nt: TGTGCCAGCTCACCTTACGGGGACAGGGGTTTCTACGAGCAGTACTTC; cdr3_aa: CASSPYGDRGFYEQYF
v_call: TRBV27; d_call: NA; cdr3_length: 13; j_call: TRBJ2-3; clone_size: many; cdr3_nt: TGTGCCAGCAGTTTAGGGCCTCAGGGTACGCAGTATTTT; cdr3_aa: CASSLGPQGTQYF
v_call: TRBV6-6; d_call: TRBD1; cdr3_length: 13; j_call: TRBJ2-1; clone_size: few; cdr3_nt: TGTGCCAGCAGGACAGGGGGCTACAATGAGCAGTTCTTC; cdr3_aa: CASRTGGYNEQFF
v_call: TRBV28; d_call: TRBD2; cdr3_length: 14; j_call: TRBJ2-7; clone_size: NA; cdr3_nt: TGTGCCAGCAGGGGGACAGTTACTAGCGGGGAGCAGTACTTC; cdr3_aa: CASRGTVTSGEQYF
v_call: TRBV30; d_call: TRBD2; cdr3_length: 15; j_call: TRBJ2-1; clone_size: NA; cdr3_nt: TGTGCCTGGACCGGAGGACTAGCGGTTAACAATGAGCAGTTCTTC; cdr3_aa: CAWTGGLAVNNEQFF
v_call: TRBV2; d_call: NA; cdr3_length: 15; j_call: TRBJ2-1; clone_size: many; cdr3_nt: TGTGCCAGCAGTGAAAGTCAGGGGAACCTCGCTGAGCAGTTCTTC; cdr3_aa: CASSESQGNLAEQFF
v_call: TRBV11-2; d_call: TRBD2; cdr3_length: 15; j_call: TRBJ2-1; clone_size: medium-sized; cdr3_nt: TGTGCCAGCGCGACCGGGACTAGCGGGAGGAATGAGCAGTTCTTC; cdr3_aa: CASATGTSGRNEQFF
v_call: TRBV3-1; d_call: TRBD1; cdr3_length: 16; j_call: TRBJ2-5; clone_size: NA; cdr3_nt: TGTGCCAGCAGCCAAGACGGACAGGGGCTGCGAGAGACCCAGTACTTC; cdr3_aa: CASSQDGQGLRETQYF
v_call: TRBV20-1; d_call: NA; cdr3_length: 13; j_call: TRBJ1-5; clone_size: few; cdr3_nt: TGCAGTGCTAGAGATGGGAGGGGACAGCCCCAGCATTTT; cdr3_aa: CSARDGRGQPQHF
v_call: TRBV20-1; d_call: NA; cdr3_length: 15; j_call: TRBJ2-3; clone_size: many; cdr3_nt: TGCAGTGCTTCTTCTAGCGCCGACTGGACAGATACGCAGTATTTT; cdr3_aa: CSASSSADWTDTQYF
v_call: TRBV29-1; d_call: NA; cdr3_length: 12; j_call: TRBJ2-5; clone_size: NA; cdr3_nt: TGCAGCGTGCGGGTCTTCCAAGAGACCCAGTACTTC; cdr3_aa: CSVRVFQETQYF
v_call: TRBV19; d_call: NA; cdr3_length: 14; j_call: TRBJ2-1; clone_size: NA; cdr3_nt: TGTGCCAGTAGTATCCTCCGGGGTTACAATGAGCAGTTCTTC; cdr3_aa: CASSILRGYNEQFF
v_call: TRBV6-6; d_call: NA; cdr3_length: 13; j_call: TRBJ2-7; clone_size: few; cdr3_nt: TGTGCCAGCAGTTATGACTCGTCGTACGAGCAGTACTTC; cdr3_aa: CASSYDSSYEQYF
v_call: TRBV5-1; d_call: NA; cdr3_length: 15; j_call: TRBJ2-7; clone_size: NA; cdr3_nt: TGCGCCAGCAGATATCGGGGAGAGGGCTCCTACGAGCAGTACTTC; cdr3_aa: CASRYRGEGSYEQYF
v_call: TRBV7-3; d_call: NA; cdr3_length: 15; j_call: TRBJ2-7; clone_size: NA; cdr3_nt: TGTGCCAGCAGCTTAACCCCCTTGACTAATGTCGAGCAGTACTTC; cdr3_aa: CASSLTPLTNVEQYF
v_call: TRBV29-1; d_call: TRBD1; cdr3_length: 14; j_call: TRBJ1-5; clone_size: many; cdr3_nt: TGCAGCGTAGGACAGGGCTCCAGCAATCAGCCCCAGCATTTT; cdr3_aa: CSVGQGSSNQPQHF
v_call: TRBV12-3/TRBV12-4; d_call: NA; cdr3_length: 15; j_call: TRBJ1-3; clone_size: NA; cdr3_nt: TGTGCCAGCAGATTCGACCGTCTCTCTGGAAACACCATATATTTT; cdr3_aa: CASRFDRLSGNTIYF
v_call: TRBV20-1; d_call: NA; cdr3_length: 15; j_call: TRBJ1-5; clone_size: NA; cdr3_nt: TGCAGTGCTAGAGATCCGGGACGGAACAATCAGCCCCAGCATTTT; cdr3_aa: CSARDPGRNNQPQHF
v_call: TRBV30; d_call: NA; cdr3_length: 13; j_call: TRBJ1-1; clone_size: few; cdr3_nt: TGTGCCTGGAGCTTATACCAAAACACTGAAGCTTTCTTT; cdr3_aa: CAWSLYQNTEAFF
v_call: TRBV28; d_call: TRBD1; cdr3_length: 11; j_call: TRBJ2-7; clone_size: few; cdr3_nt: TGTGCCAGCAGTGGGACAGACGAGCAGTACTTC; cdr3_aa: CASSGTDEQYF
v_call: TRBV11-2; d_call: NA; cdr3_length: 14; j_call: TRBJ2-2; clone_size: few; cdr3_nt: TGTGCCAGCAGCCCTAATTTCAGGGCCGGGGAGCTGTTTTTT; cdr3_aa: CASSPNFRAGELFF
v_call: TRBV7-7; d_call: NA; cdr3_length: 18; j_call: TRBJ2-5; clone_size: NA; cdr3_nt: TGTGCTAGCAGCTTTCGGGGCCCTGGAGTAATAGGCGGAGAGACCCAGTACTTC; cdr3_aa: CASSFRGPGVIGGETQYF
v_call: TRBV28; d_call: NA; cdr3_length: 14; j_call: TRBJ2-3; clone_size: NA; cdr3_nt: TGTGCCAGCAGTTTTGACTCACGTTTGGATACGCAGTATTTT; cdr3_aa: CASSFDSRLDTQYF
v_call: TRBV27; d_call: NA; cdr3_length: 16; j_call: TRBJ2-1; clone_size: NA; cdr3_nt: TGTGCCAGCAGCTTTAGCGGATACTTTTCCTACAATGAGCAGTTCTTC; cdr3_aa: CASSFSGYFSYNEQFF
v_call: TRBV18; d_call: NA; cdr3_length: 14; j_call: TRBJ2-2; clone_size: NA; cdr3_nt: TGTGCCAGCTCACCAAACAAGAACACCGGGGAGCTGTTTTTT; cdr3_aa: CASSPNKNTGELFF
v_call: TRBV12-3/TRBV12-4; d_call: TRBD1; cdr3_length: 14; j_call: TRBJ1-2; clone_size: few; cdr3_nt: TGTGCCAGCAGACCCGGGGGGGGACAGGGCGGCTACACCTTC; cdr3_aa: CASRPGGGQGGYTF
v_call: TRBV27; d_call: TRBD2; cdr3_length: 14; j_call: TRBJ2-2; clone_size: NA; cdr3_nt: TGTGCCAGCAGTTCAGCGGGGACGGCCGGGGAGCTGTTTTTT; cdr3_aa: CASSSAGTAGELFF
v_call: TRBV5-1; d_call: TRBD1; cdr3_length: 16; j_call: TRBJ2-3; clone_size: few; cdr3_nt: TGCGCCAGCAGGCGTACAGGGGGAGGAGGTTCCGATACGCAGTATTTT; cdr3_aa: CASRRTGGGGSDTQYF
v_call: TRBV15; d_call: NA; cdr3_length: 12; j_call: TRBJ1-5; clone_size: NA; cdr3_nt: TGTGCCACCAGCAGAGATTTTCAGCCCCAGCATTTT; cdr3_aa: CATSRDFQPQHF
v_call: TRBV12-3/TRBV12-4; d_call: NA; cdr3_length: 12; j_call: TRBJ1-1; clone_size: NA; cdr3_nt: TGTGCCAGCACCCCTCGGGGGTCTGAAGCTTTCTTT; cdr3_aa: CASTPRGSEAFF
v_call: TRBV9; d_call: NA; cdr3_length: 16; j_call: TRBJ1-3; clone_size: NA; cdr3_nt: TGTGCCAGCAGCAGCCGAGGGAGGGGACATGGAAACACCATATATTTT; cdr3_aa: CASSSRGRGHGNTIYF
v_call: TRBV30; d_call: TRBD2; cdr3_length: 18; j_call: TRBJ2-7; clone_size: many; cdr3_nt: TGTGCCTGGAGTGTACGTACTAGCGGGAGTATCAGGTCCTACGAGCAGTACTTC; cdr3_aa: CAWSVRTSGSIRSYEQYF
v_call: TRBV19; d_call: TRBD1; cdr3_length: 16; j_call: TRBJ2-5; clone_size: NA; cdr3_nt: TGTGCCAGTAGTACCTTCAGGGGGAGCGGCGGAGAGACCCAGTACTTC; cdr3_aa: CASSTFRGSGGETQYF